A single sample gave rise to the 5 T cell receptor beta chains below, sequenced in a study of response to subunit inactivated influenza vaccine. Each CDR3 protein is one row after TCRdb ran MiXCR on the RT-PCR reads. This table has roughly 790,000 distinct CDR3 sequences, around 20% appearing once. The source material was PBMCs from blood, sampled about 5 days after vaccination. These receptors all stem from a man in his fifties or sixties who received an inactivated influenza vaccine.

The chain has TRBV29-1 and TRBJ2-3; 7 bases agree with TRBD2. From germline, CDR1 is SQVTM and CDR2 ANQGSEA. The trim removed 0 bases at V and 1 base at J, leaving 10 bases unmatched. The CDR3 consists of 17 residues. The CDR3 protein is CSVEDPGGGDGTDTQYF. The CDR3 DNA follows: TGCAGCGTTGAAGACCCGGGAGGAGGGGACGGCACAGATACGCAGTATTTT.

The V and J genes are TRBV4-3 and TRBJ1-4; D unresolved. The CDR3 is made up of 16 amino acids. Trimming removed 0 bases from V and 8 bases from J, with 16 bases in between. Germline CDR1 is LGHNA and CDR2 is YSLEER. The CDR3 region has the DNA TGCGCCAGCAGCCAAGATCTATTGGGATTGGGGGAAAAACTGTTTTTT. Amino acid sequence: CASSQDLLGLGEKLFF.

The chain couples TRBV15 to TRBJ2-7, with 7 nucleotides matching TRBD2. V lost 3 bases to trimming and J lost 1 base; unmatched junction nucleotides: 9. This CDR3 is 16 amino acids long. Germline CDR1 LNHNV, CDR2 YYDKDF (reference sequence). The CDR3 DNA is TGTGCCACCAGCAGGAGCGGGCGCGGGAGTTCCTACGAGCAGTACTTC. Its translation is CATSRSGRGSSYEQYF.

The chain carries TRBV5-1 and TRBJ1-5; 10 nucleotides match TRBD1. The trim removed 2 bases at V and 5 bases at J, leaving 7 bases unmatched. Germline loops: CDR1 SGHRS, CDR2 YFSETQ. The CDR3 runs 16 residues. The CDR3 here is CASSFGEGTGDQPQHF. The CDR3 coding sequence is TGCGCCAGCAGCTTCGGAGAAGGGACAGGGGATCAGCCCCAGCATTTT.

This clonotype was detected a few times. The genes are TRBV12-3 or TRBV12-4 and TRBJ1-4; 9 bases are a match to TRBD1. The trim removed 5 bases at V and 0 bases at J, leaving 16 bases unmatched. The CDR3 length is 20 residues. The CDR3 region is CASSAGQGVRTFTTNEKLFF. The DNA for the CDR3 is TGTGCCAGCAGTGCGGGACAGGGTGTTCGTACCTTCACAACTAATGAAAAACTGTTTTTT.